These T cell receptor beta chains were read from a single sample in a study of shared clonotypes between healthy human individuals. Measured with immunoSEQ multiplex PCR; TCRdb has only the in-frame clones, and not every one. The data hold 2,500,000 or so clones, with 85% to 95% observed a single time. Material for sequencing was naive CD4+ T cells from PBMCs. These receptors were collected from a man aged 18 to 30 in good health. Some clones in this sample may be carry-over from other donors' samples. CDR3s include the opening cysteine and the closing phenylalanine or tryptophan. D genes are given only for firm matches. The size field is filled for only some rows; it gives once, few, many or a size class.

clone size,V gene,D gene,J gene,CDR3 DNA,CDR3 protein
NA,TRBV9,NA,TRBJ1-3,TGTGCCAGCAGCGTAGGAGGGGGACGTGGAAACACCATATATTTT,CASSVGGGRGNTIYF
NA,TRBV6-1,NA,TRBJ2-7,TGTGCCAGCCGCACCTACTCCTACGAGCAGTACTTC,CASRTYSYEQYF
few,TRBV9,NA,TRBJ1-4,TGTGCCAGCAGCGAGGGCAGGGGTGAAAAACTGTTTTTT,CASSEGRGEKLFF
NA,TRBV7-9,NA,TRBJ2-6,TGTGCCAGCAGCTTAGGGGGCGGGAACAGAGGGGCCAACGTCCTGACTTTC,CASSLGGGNRGANVLTF
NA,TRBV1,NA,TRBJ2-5,TGCACCAGCAGCCCTCACGCACTAGCGCAAGAAGAGACCCAGTACTTC,CTSSPHALAQEETQYF
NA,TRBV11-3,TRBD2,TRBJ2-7,TGTGCCAGCAGCTCCTCCGGGACTAGCGGGAGGGCCCTGTGCGAGCAGTACTTC,CASSSSGTSGRALCEQYF
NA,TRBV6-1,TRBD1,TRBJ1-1,TGTGCCAGCAGTGGGGACAGGCGGACCATGAACACTGAAGCTTTCTTT,CASSGDRRTMNTEAFF
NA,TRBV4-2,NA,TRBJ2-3,TGTGCCAGCAGCCAAGACTTTGACTTGCTGCCCTTCACAGATACGCAGTATTTT,CASSQDFDLLPFTDTQYF
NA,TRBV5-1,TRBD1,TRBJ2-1,TGCGCCAGCAGCGTACTCGGGACAGGGGTAGGCAATGAGCAGTTCTTC,CASSVLGTGVGNEQFF
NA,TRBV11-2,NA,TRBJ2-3,TGTGCCAGCAGCTCCCCGGACGGCCGCCCCACTAGCACAGATACGCAGTATTTT,CASSSPDGRPTSTDTQYF
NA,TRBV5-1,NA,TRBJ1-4,TGCGCCAGCGGACTGGATCCAAGGGAAAAACTGTTTTTT,CASGLDPREKLFF
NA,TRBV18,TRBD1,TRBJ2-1,TGTGCCAGCTCACGCACGGGACAGGGAAACAACAATGAGCAGTTCTTC,CASSRTGQGNNNEQFF
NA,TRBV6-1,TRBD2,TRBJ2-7,TGTGCCAGCAGTGAAAGCGGGATCCCCCTTTACGAGCAGTACTTC,CASSESGIPLYEQYF
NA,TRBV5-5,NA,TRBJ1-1,TGTGCCAGCAGCTGGCCCGGGTTGAACACTGAAGCTTTCTTT,CASSWPGLNTEAFF
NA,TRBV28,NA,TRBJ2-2,TGTGCCAGCAGCCTTAATTACCGGGTCGAGACCGGGGAGCTGTTTTTT,CASSLNYRVETGELFF
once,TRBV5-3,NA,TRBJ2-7,TGTGCCAGAAGGGCGAGGAACTGGCGCTACGAGCAGTACTTC,CARRARNWRYEQYF
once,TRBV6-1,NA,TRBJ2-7,TGTGCCAGCAAGGTCATAAGGACCTCCTACGAGCAGTACTTC,CASKVIRTSYEQYF
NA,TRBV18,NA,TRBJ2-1,TGTGCCAGCTCACCATCGGGATTCTCCTACAATGAGCAGTTCTTC,CASSPSGFSYNEQFF
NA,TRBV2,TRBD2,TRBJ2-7,TGTGCCAGCAGTGAACAGCTAGCGGGAGGAGGGGAGCAGTACTTC,CASSEQLAGGGEQYF
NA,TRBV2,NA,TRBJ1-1,TGTGCCAGCAGCCCCTCCGGGCTTTACACTGAAGCTTTCTTT,CASSPSGLYTEAFF
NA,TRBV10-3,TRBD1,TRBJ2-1,TGTGCCATCAGTGAGACGGACAGGGGGGGGAATGAGCAGTTCTTC,CAISETDRGGNEQFF
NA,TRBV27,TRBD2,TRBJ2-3,TGTGCCAGCAGTTTGCCGACTAGCGTCGGTGCGCATACGCAGTATTTT,CASSLPTSVGAHTQYF
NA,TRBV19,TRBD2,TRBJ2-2,TGTGCCAGTAGTATCCTACTAGCGGAAACCGGGGAGCTGTTTTTT,CASSILLAETGELFF
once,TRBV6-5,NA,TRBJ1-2,TGTGCCAGCAGTTACGGGGGGAACGGCTACACCTTC,CASSYGGNGYTF
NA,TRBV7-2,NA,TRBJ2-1,TGTGCCAGCAGCCCAGGGTGGGACAATGAGCAGTTCTTC,CASSPGWDNEQFF
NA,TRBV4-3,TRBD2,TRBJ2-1,TGCGCCAGCAGCCAAGATCTGGGGACTAGCGTTGACAATGAGCAGTTCTTC,CASSQDLGTSVDNEQFF
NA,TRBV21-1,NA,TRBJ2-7,TGTGCCAGCAGCAAAGCTCTCGAGGACAGGGGTTACGAGCAGTACTTC,CASSKALEDRGYEQYF
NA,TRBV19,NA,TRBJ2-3,TGTGCCAGTAGTCGTGAGGGTAGCACAGATACGCAGTATTTT,CASSREGSTDTQYF
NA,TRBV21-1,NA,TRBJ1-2,TGTGCCAGCAGCCTAACTGCGTGGACCTTC,CASSLTAWTF
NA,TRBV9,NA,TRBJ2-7,TGTGCCAGCAGCGTAGATTTGTTTCTCGAGCAGTACTTC,CASSVDLFLEQYF
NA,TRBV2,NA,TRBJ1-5,TGTGCCAGCAGTGCAGGCGGGAGGAGCAATCAGCCCCAGCATTTT,CASSAGGRSNQPQHF
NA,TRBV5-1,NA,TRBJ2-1,TGCGCCAGCAGCTTAGCAGGGGCCCTCTACAATGAGCAGTTCTTC,CASSLAGALYNEQFF
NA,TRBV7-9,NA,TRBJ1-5,TGTGCCAGCAGCTTAGGGGTGAGGACAGCAAGCAATCAGCCCCAGCATTTT,CASSLGVRTASNQPQHF
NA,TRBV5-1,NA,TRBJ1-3,TGCGCCAGCAGCTTGGCCTTAGGCAACGGCGGAAACACCATATATTTT,CASSLALGNGGNTIYF
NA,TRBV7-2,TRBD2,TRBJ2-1,TGTGCCAGCAGCTTAGTTAGCGGGGGGTACAATGAGCAGTTCTTC,CASSLVSGGYNEQFF
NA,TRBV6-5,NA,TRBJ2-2,TGTGCCAGCAGTCACGACACCGGGGAGCTGTTTTTT,CASSHDTGELFF
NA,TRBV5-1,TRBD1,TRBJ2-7,TGCGCCAGCAGCTTTAAGGGACAGGGATACGAGCAGTACTTC,CASSFKGQGYEQYF
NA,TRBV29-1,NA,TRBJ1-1,TGCAGCGGGGGCAGGAAAATGAACACTGAAGCTTTCTTT,CSGGRKMNTEAFF
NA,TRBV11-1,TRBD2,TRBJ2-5,TGTGCCAGCAGCTTAGTAATTAAGGGAGGGGCCCAGTACTTC,CASSLVIKGGAQYF
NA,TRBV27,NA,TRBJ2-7,TGTGCCAGCTCCCGCGAAGGGGAACAGGCGAAGCAGTACTTC,CASSREGEQAKQYF
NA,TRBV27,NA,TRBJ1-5,TGTGCCAGCAGTTCGACGGTCAATCAGCCCCAGCATTTT,CASSSTVNQPQHF
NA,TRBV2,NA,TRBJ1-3,TGTGCCAGCAGTGAACAAGGGGTAGGAAACACCATATATTTT,CASSEQGVGNTIYF
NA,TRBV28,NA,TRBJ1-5,TGTGCCAGCAGTTCCGGAGGGGGGCGCAATCAGCCCCAGCATTTT,CASSSGGGRNQPQHF
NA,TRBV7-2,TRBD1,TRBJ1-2,TGTGCCAGCAGCCTCGGTTGGGACAGTACCTATGGCTACACCTTC,CASSLGWDSTYGYTF
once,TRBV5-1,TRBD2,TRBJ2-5,TGCGCCAGCAGCTCGGGACTAGCGGATATAATAGAGACCCAGTACTTC,CASSSGLADIIETQYF
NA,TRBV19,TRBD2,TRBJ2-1,TGTGCCAGTAGTGGACGAACTAGCGGGTCCTACAATGAGCAGTTCTTC,CASSGRTSGSYNEQFF
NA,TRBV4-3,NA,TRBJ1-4,TGCGCCAGCAGCCAGAATACAGCCGCAACTAATGAAAAACTGTTTTTT,CASSQNTAATNEKLFF
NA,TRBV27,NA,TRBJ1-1,TGTGCCAGCAGTTTAGGGGGGCTGAACACTGAAGCTTTCTTT,CASSLGGLNTEAFF